This T cell receptor beta chain was recovered during a study of tumor-infiltrating lymphocytes in primary liver carcinoma. Study context: Patients were men and women aged 30 to 69 years. The study, taken as a whole, reports: Tumor region pairs overlapped more than did tumor-adjacent and tumor-blood pairs. Samples were bulk unsorted, so CD4+ and CD8+ repertoires were not compared.

CDR1 is SEHNR, CDR2 FQNEAQ, per germline (reference sequence). There are 15 residues in the CDR3. A note on this clonotype: Antigen unknown. The junction departs from the called germline gene at one end, perhaps through a read error.

Out of unsorted whole blood came the blood RNA, and germline DNA was extracted as well. Total RNA (approximately 0.5 ug) served as template for TCR beta cDNA synthesis primed by a constant-region primer. ARM-PCR was slightly modified, and three nested multiplex PCR rounds with it gave rise to the TCR beta libraries. The first two PCR rounds, around 10 cycles each, used TRBV1-TRBV30 forward primers and a C-beta reverse primer. Each CDR3 protein gets one entry after TCRdb re-called the multiplex PCR reads with MiXCR. The profile shows fewer than 350,000 distinct CDR3 sequences, less than 65% of them singletons.

This chain connects TRBV7-9 to TRBJ2-3; no clear D gene. The TCR was taken from a man aged 35-49 years with primary liver carcinoma and hepatitis B virus infection. Source material: peripheral blood. The CDR3 DNA reads as TGTGCCATAGTCGTAGACACCCTCAGCATAGATACGCAGTATTTT. Translation: CAIVVDTLSIDTQYF. Drawing the rest from reference TRBV7-9 and TRBJ2-3, the complete variable domain is DTGVSQNPRHKITKRGQNVTFRCDPISEHNRLYWYRQTLGQGPEFLTYFQNEAQLEKSRLLSDRFSAERPKGSFSTLEIQRTEQGDSAMYLCAIVVDTLSIDTQYFGPGTRLTVL.